This T cell receptor (beta chain) was identified in a study of T cells after yellow fever vaccination. Whole-study findings and limits: Boosting was followed by the reappearance of most primary-vaccination clones (roughly 95% CD4, 88% CD8). Sorted repertoires could include abundant contaminating clonotypes from bulk cells.

This clonotype was observed at least ten times. Its antigen remains unknown. Germline trimming cut 1 base from V and 6 bases from J; bases unmatched to any gene: 6. Germline V gene sequence: CDR1 SGHTA, CDR2 FQGNSA. The CDR3 covers 15 residues. Synthesis of TCR cDNA relied on 5'RACE template switching, which attached a universal primer site and UMIs. One entry per CDR3 protein, called by TCRdb with MiXCR from the 5' RACE reads. The table includes roughly 150,000 distinct CDR3 sequences, approximately 7.7% detected once. This sample comprised CD4+ T cells sorted from PBMCs, obtained 5 days after the yellow fever booster vaccination. V and J are TRBV7-2 and TRBJ2-1; 7 bases agree with TRBD2. The TCR comes from a man aged 25 to 40 who received the YFV17D yellow fever vaccine. This chain's CDR3 is CASSLVTSRGNEQFF. The CDR3 DNA is TGTGCCAGCAGCTTAGTGACTAGCCGGGGCAATGAGCAGTTCTTC.